The present T cell receptor beta chain was sequenced within a study of T cells in Graves' hyperthyroidism and ophthalmopathy. The wider study: Upon initial diagnosis and before any treatment, peripheral blood was collected. Study conclusions and caveats: Ophthalmopathy was identified by the model a median around 6.9 months ahead of onset.

TCR beta CDR3 sequences were amplified from RNA transcripts. The study used the HTBI primer set for a first-round RT-PCR of the TCR CDR3. TCRdb re-analysed the multiplex PCR reads in MiXCR, keeping a single row per CDR3 protein. The sample gives fewer than 750,000 distinct CDR3 sequences, about 14% of which show up once; about 4.5% is in the top ten. The CDR3 runs 12 residues. The V end lost 8 bases, the J end lost 5 bases, and 15 bases lay between the germline ends. The germline gives CDR1 GTSNPN, CDR2 SVGIG (reference sequence). There are a few counts of this clonotype. As yet, its antigen is unknown.

The clonotype was recovered from a woman in her thirties or forties with Graves' ophthalmopathy. The sequencing sample was made of blood. This chain links TRBV30 with TRBJ2-5, with D possibly TRBD1 on 6 matching bases. Written as DNA, the CDR3 is TGTGCCAGTACAGGGTCCGGGGAGACCCAGTACTTC. It codes for CASTGSGETQYF.